Presented here are 21 T cell receptor beta chains from one specimen sequenced in a study of glioma-infiltrating T cells after dendritic cell vaccination. Here immunoSEQ multiplex PCR was the method, and the copy in TCRdb shows in-frame clones only, minus some. The sample includes roughly 96,000 clones, roughly 83% of them seen just once. This material consisted of blood, taken before dendritic cell vaccination. Receptors originate from a human donor with glioblastoma.

The V gene is TRBV28, the J gene TRBJ2-7; TRBD2 agrees at 11 bases. V shed 2 bases, J shed 3 bases, and the junction held 3 bases outside the gene matches. Germline V gene data show CDR1 as MDHEN and CDR2 as SYDVKM. CDR3 length: 15 residues. The CDR3 is CASSLRGLADYEQYF. The CDR3 nucleotides read TGTGCCAGCAGTTTACGGGGACTAGCGGACTACGAGCAGTACTTC.

This sequence joins TRBV9 and TRBJ2-1, with 10 bases lining up with TRBD2. The trim removed 5 bases at V and 7 bases at J, leaving 6 bases unmatched. CDR3 length equals 14 residues. In germline, CDR1 is SGDLS, CDR2 YYNGEE. CDR3 region: CASSVTSGVNEQFF. DNA of the CDR3: TGTGCCAGCAGTGTAACTAGCGGGGTAAATGAGCAGTTCTTC.

The chain is built from TRBV11-3 and TRBJ2-1; 9 bases match TRBD2. This CDR3 comprises 16 residues. The V segment lost 0 bases and the J segment 4 bases; nucleotides outside the gene matches: 4. Germline V gene lookup returns CDR1 SGHNT and CDR2 YENEEA. CDR3 amino acids: CASSLEASGIYNEQFF. DNA for the CDR3: TGTGCCAGCAGCTTAGAAGCTAGCGGGATTTACAATGAGCAGTTCTTC.

The chain links TRBV7-9 to TRBJ2-1; tentative D call: TRBD2 (7 bases). Germline V gene lookup returns CDR1 SEHNR and CDR2 FQNEAQ (reference sequence). CDR3 length: 14 amino acids. Trimming left V 11 bases short and J 2 bases short, with 16 bases between. CDR3 bases: TGTGCCGGTGGGGGGGGGCTCACCTACAATGAGCAGTTCTTC. It yields the protein CAGGGGLTYNEQFF.

This clone appeared once. The chain combines TRBV30 with TRBJ1-2; unclear D gene. Germline CDR1 GTSNPN, CDR2 SVGIG (reference sequence). The V and J ends lost 1 base and 4 bases respectively, with 4 bases between them. This CDR3 comprises 11 residues. CDR3 region: CAWSGVYGYTF. Here the CDR3 DNA reads TGTGCCTGGAGTGGAGTCTATGGCTACACCTTC. Together with reference TRBV30 and TRBJ1-2, the CDR3 gives the full variable domain: SQTIHQWPATLVQPVGSPLSLECTVEGTSNPNLYWYRQAAGRGLQLLFYSVGIGQISSEVPQNLSASRPQDRQFILSSKKLLLSDSGFYLCAWSGVYGYTFGSGTRLTVV.

The chain is built from TRBV4-1 and TRBJ2-1; possible D gene TRBD1, 6 bases. The CDR3 covers 14 residues. The germline V gene encodes CDR1 MGHRA and CDR2 YSYEKL. Trimming removed 3 bases at V and 3 bases at J, with 9 bases between. The CDR3 nucleotides are TGCGCCAGCAGCCAGGGGGCGATCTACAATGAGCAGTTCTTC. It translates to CASSQGAIYNEQFF.

Only one count was recorded for this clone. V usage is TRBV5-1 and J usage is TRBJ1-6, with a possible D match to TRBD1 (5 bases). The germline V and J ends were trimmed by 2 bases and 8 bases, with 8 bases remaining between them. This CDR3 has 13 amino acids. Germline lookup yields CDR1 SGHRS and CDR2 YFSETQ. In DNA form, the CDR3 reads TGCGCCAGCAGCTTCGCAGGGTATTCACCCCTCCACTTT. Translated: CASSFAGYSPLHF.

The chain employs TRBV4-1 and TRBJ1-1; unclear D gene. Trimming cost V 2 bases and J 5 bases, with 21 bases left between them. Germline V gene data show CDR1 as MGHRA and CDR2 as YSYEKL. This CDR3 has 17 amino acids. The DNA for the CDR3 is TGCGCCAGCAGCCAATTTGATTCCCGGACTGTCGGGACTGAAGCTTTCTTT. Protein: CASSQFDSRTVGTEAFF.

The chain has TRBV6-1 and TRBJ2-1; 12 bases match TRBD2. The CDR3 totals 16 residues. J lost 8 bases, V lost 4 bases, and 9 bases had no gene match. CDR1 MNHNS and CDR2 SASEGT come from the germline V gene. CDR3 nucleotide sequence: TGTGCCAGCAGTGGCCGACTAGCGGGGGCCGGGGATGAGCAGTTCTTC. Encoded protein: CASSGRLAGAGDEQFF.

The chain is built from TRBV7-9 and TRBJ2-7; D not resolved. Germline V gene data show CDR1 as SEHNR and CDR2 as FQNEAQ (reference sequence). The CDR3 consists of 14 residues. V lost 5 bases to trimming and J lost 3 bases, with 14 bases between them. The DNA of the CDR3 is TGTGCCAGCAGCGGCGCGGTACTCAGCTACGAGCAGTACTTC. As protein: CASSGAVLSYEQYF.

This clone was detected a few times. The CDR3 loop is CASSSRLAKNTGELFF. Here the CDR3 DNA reads TGTGCCAGCAGCTCAAGACTAGCGAAGAACACCGGGGAGCTGTTTTTT. V usage is TRBV9 and J usage is TRBJ2-2, with 8 positions matching TRBD2. CDR1 and CDR2 from the germline V gene are SGDLS and YYNGEE. This CDR3 spans 16 amino acids. Germline trimming cut 4 bases from V and 1 base from J; bases unmatched to any gene: 6.

The chain uses TRBV27 and TRBJ2-3; no clear D gene. V lost 7 bases and J lost 0, with 14 bases in between. The V gene's germline CDR1 is MNHEY and CDR2 SMNVEV (reference sequence). The CDR3 totals 15 residues. This chain's CDR3 is CASKPNTASTDTQYF. The CDR3 DNA reads TGTGCCAGCAAACCGAACACCGCTAGCACAGATACGCAGTATTTT.

The rearrangement links TRBV6-6 to TRBJ1-6, with D perhaps matching TRBD1 (5 bases). There are 14 residues in the CDR3. Germline CDR1 and CDR2: MNHNY and SVGAGI (reference sequence). Trimming cost V 6 bases and J 9 bases, with 15 bases left between them. As DNA, the CDR3 is TGTGCCAGCAGGCCGGACAATTCGGGTTCACCCCTCCACTTT. It is translated as CASRPDNSGSPLHF.

The chain has TRBV6-5 and TRBJ1-1; TRBD1 matches 8 bases. Germline lookup yields CDR1 MNHEY and CDR2 SVGAGI. There are 14 residues in the CDR3. Germline trimming cut 4 bases from V and 1 base from J; bases unmatched to any gene: 2. The chain's CDR3 is CASSSGQGNTEAFF. The CDR3, as DNA: TGTGCCAGCAGTTCAGGACAGGGGAACACTGAAGCTTTCTTT.

V is TRBV5-1 and J is TRBJ2-6; 9 bases line up with TRBD1. From germline, CDR1 is SGHRS and CDR2 YFSETQ. This CDR3 is 18 amino acids long. Trimming removed 2 bases from V and 0 bases from J; junction bases left unmatched: 6. CDR3 nucleotides: TGCGCCAGCAGCTTCCTAGGGACAGGGTACTCTGGGGCCAACGTCCTGACTTTC. Its translation is CASSFLGTGYSGANVLTF.

V usage is TRBV30 and J usage is TRBJ1-1, with D possibly matching TRBD1 (5 bases). The germline gives CDR1 GTSNPN, CDR2 SVGIG (reference sequence). The length of the CDR3 is 13 residues. V lost 0 bases and J lost 13, with 18 bases in between. CDR3 coding DNA: TGTGCCTGGAGTGTAAGGGGTCAGTCCCGATTTTTCTTT. It translates to CAWSVRGQSRFFF.

The rearrangement joins TRBV19 to TRBJ2-7, with D tentatively TRBD1 (6 bases). The CDR3 loop spans 16 amino acids. Germline CDR1 LNHDA, CDR2 SQIVND (reference sequence). The V and J ends lost 4 bases and 4 bases respectively, with 20 bases between them. CDR3 nucleotide sequence: TGTGCCAGTAGTACCGAGAGGGGGAGTCATTTTTACGAGCAGTACTTC. Amino acid sequence: CASSTERGSHFYEQYF.

This clone has only one observation. The rearrangement links TRBV19 to TRBJ1-2, with D perhaps TRBD1 (6 bases). Germline V gene lookup returns CDR1 LNHDA and CDR2 SQIVND (reference sequence). Trimming left V 1 base short and J 0 bases short, with 21 bases between. CDR3 length: 19 residues. The CDR3 protein is CASSIATGHPGRANYGYTF. CDR3 nucleotide sequence: TGTGCCAGTAGTATAGCAACGGGACATCCTGGGAGGGCTAACTATGGCTACACCTTC.

This clone was detected a few times. V usage is TRBV6-5 and J usage is TRBJ1-1; unclear D gene. The CDR3 length is 14 residues. Germline V lookup: CDR1 MNHEY, CDR2 SVGAGI. The V end lost 8 bases, the J end lost 4 bases, and 17 bases lay between the germline ends. The CDR3 region has the DNA TGTGCCAGCGCAAAGCGGGCATGGGGCACTGAAGCTTTCTTT. This sequence encodes CASAKRAWGTEAFF.

There are a few counts of this clone. This chain connects TRBV30 to TRBJ2-7; 11 nucleotides agree with TRBD2. V lost 7 bases, J lost 12 bases, and 14 bases stayed unmatched. Germline V gene sequence: CDR1 GTSNPN, CDR2 SVGIG (reference sequence). The CDR3 runs 13 residues. The CDR3 DNA reads as TGTGCCTCGTCACGGACTAGCGGGCACACCAGGTACTTC. Its translation is CASSRTSGHTRYF.

The gene calls are TRBV2 and TRBJ1-4; 8 bases match TRBD1. V was pared by 8 bases and J by 6 bases, with 2 bases of the junction left unmatched. The CDR3 spans 12 residues. Germline CDR1 is SNHLY and CDR2 is FYNNEI. The CDR3 DNA reads TGTGCCAGCCGGACAGGGTATGAAAAACTGTTTTTT. Its protein is CASRTGYEKLFF.